Below are 9 T cell receptor beta chains sequenced from a single sample in a study of blood T cell repertoires in COVID-19. Using immunoSEQ multiplex PCR, the repertoire was profiled, and TCRdb retains in-frame clones only, with some absent. The sample gives about 370,000 clones, more than 70% of which show up once; around 3% is in the top ten. Material for sequencing was peripheral blood. Every receptor here comes from a woman in her 30s with COVID-19, enrolled during active disease.

V and J are TRBV7-9 and TRBJ2-7, with a tentative D call TRBD2 (6 bases). Between the trimmed V and J ends, which lost 0 bases and 3 bases, there was a span of 9 bases. Germline values: CDR1 SEHNR, CDR2 FQNEAQ (reference sequence). The CDR3 runs to 14 residues. The CDR3 region has the DNA TGTGCCAGCAGCTTAGCGCGGGACGGCTACGAGCAGTACTTC. Its translation is CASSLARDGYEQYF.

The chain carries TRBV4-3 and TRBJ2-3; perhaps TRBD1 as D (6 bases). This CDR3 contains 15 residues. Trimming stripped 0 bases from V and 4 bases from J, with 11 bases between. Germline V CDR1 and CDR2: LGHNA, YSLEER. The CDR3 spells CASSQEGSGADTQYF. The CDR3, as DNA: TGCGCCAGCAGCCAAGAGGGATCAGGGGCAGATACGCAGTATTTT.

Comment on this clone: The same CDR3 arises from other DNA sequences in this sample as well. The chain combines TRBV2 with TRBJ1-3; D is unresolved. The CDR3 length is 14 residues. Germline lookup yields CDR1 SNHLY and CDR2 FYNNEI. Trimming took off 4 bases at V and 0 bases at J, with 7 bases between the two ends. CDR3 in amino acids: CASSVESSGNTIYF. The CDR3 region has the DNA TGTGCCAGCAGTGTGGAGAGCTCTGGAAACACCATATATTTT. Complete variable domain (other parts from reference TRBV2 and TRBJ1-3): EPEVTQTPSHQVTQMGQEVILRCVPISNHLYFYWYRQILGQKVEFLVSFYNNEISEKSEIFDDQFSVERPDGSNFTLKIRSTKLEDSAMYFCASSVESSGNTIYFGEGSWLTVV.

This sequence joins TRBV5-1 and TRBJ1-2; unclear D gene. Germline V gene sequence: CDR1 SGHRS, CDR2 YFSETQ. This CDR3 has 12 amino acids. Trimming stripped 7 bases from V and 5 bases from J, with 12 bases between. CDR3 sequence (DNA): TGCGCCAGCCATGACGGGGTTTATGGCTACACCTTC. It yields the protein CASHDGVYGYTF.

In its sample, this clone was seen a few times. The chain is built from TRBV7-2 and TRBJ1-1; D perhaps matches TRBD1 (6 bases). The CDR3 is made up of 13 amino acids. The V end was cut by 4 bases, the J end by 4 bases, with 10 bases between. CDR1 is SGHTA, CDR2 FQGNSA, per germline. The chain's CDR3 is CASSSGVSTEAFF. The DNA for the CDR3 is TGTGCCAGCAGCTCAGGGGTTAGCACTGAAGCTTTCTTT. Based on the CDR3 plus reference TRBV7-2 and TRBJ1-1, the full variable domain is GAGVSQSPSNKVTEKGKDVELRCDPISGHTALYWYRQSLGQGLEFLIYFQGNSAPDKSGLPSDRFSAERTGGSVSTLTIQRTQQEDSAVYLCASSSGVSTEAFFGQGTRLTVV.

J is TRBJ1-1 and V is TRBV19; 7 nucleotides match TRBD1. J gave up 7 bases and V 1 base, and 0 bases lay outside the gene matches. This CDR3 spans 12 amino acids. The germline V gene has CDR1 LNHDA and CDR2 SQIVND (reference sequence). As DNA, the CDR3 is TGTGCCAGTAGTATAGGGGACAGTGAAGCTTTCTTT. This gives the protein CASSIGDSEAFF. Using reference TRBV19 and TRBJ1-1 for the parts outside the CDR3, the full variable domain is DGGITQSPKYLFRKEGQNVTLSCEQNLNHDAMYWYRQDPGQGLRLIYYSQIVNDFQKGDIAEGYSVSREKKESFPLTVTSAQKNPTAFYLCASSIGDSEAFFGQGTRLTVV.

The chain employs TRBV7-2 and TRBJ2-1; 9 bases line up with TRBD2. Trimming removed 3 bases from V and 3 bases from J; junction bases left unmatched: 9. CDR1 and CDR2 (germline): SGHTA, FQGNSA. The CDR3 length is 17 residues. This CDR3 reads CASSFRQAGGYYNEQFF. Written as DNA, the CDR3 is TGTGCCAGCAGCTTTCGCCAAGCGGGGGGTTACTACAATGAGCAGTTCTTC.

The gene calls are TRBV10-3 and TRBJ2-2, with D possibly matching TRBD2 (5 bases). V lost 3 bases and J lost 2, with 7 bases in between. The CDR3 is 14 amino acids. In germline, CDR1 is ENHRY, CDR2 SYGVKD. CDR3: CAISDRTNTGELFF. CDR3 bases: TGTGCCATCAGTGACCGGACTAACACCGGGGAGCTGTTTTTT.

The chain links TRBV6-1 to TRBJ2-5; 9 bases align to TRBD2. CDR1 is MNHNS, CDR2 SASEGT, per germline. The CDR3 consists of 15 residues. J gave up 5 bases and V 1 base, and 5 bases lay outside the gene matches. The CDR3 protein is CASSEGAGGRETQYF. The CDR3 bases are TGTGCCAGCAGTGAAGGTGCGGGGGGGCGGGAGACCCAGTACTTC.